The 11 T cell receptor beta chains below come from one sample, sequenced in a study of T cells expressing NK-cell markers. Following a re-call of the 5' RACE reads, TCRdb has one entry per CDR3 protein and lacks DNA. The sample table sets out under 200,000 distinct CDR3 sequences. The sequencing input was blood T cells: a sorted CD56 or NKG2C T cell subset, CD4+ or CD8+ T cells, or bulk PBMC T cells (not recorded which). These receptor sequences come from a woman between 18 and 70 years old in good health.

This rearrangement joins TRBV4-2 to TRBJ1-2. Germline V lookup: CDR1 LGHNA, CDR2 YNFKEQ. There are 16 residues in the CDR3. The CDR3 sequence is CASSLAGGVANYGYTF.

V and J are TRBV5-1 and TRBJ2-1; TCRdb indicates TRBD2, and absent DNA this call remains unverified. This CDR3 has 15 residues. The germline V gene encodes CDR1 SGHRS and CDR2 YFSETQ. This CDR3 reads CASSSLAGEGNEQFF.

This chain connects TRBV27 to TRBJ2-4; TCRdb's D call of TRBD1 is untestable without DNA. The V gene's germline CDR1 is MNHEY and CDR2 SMNVEV (reference sequence). This CDR3 spans 20 amino acids. CDR3 region: CASRMSGASTPKIAKNIQYF.

The V gene is TRBV10-3, the J gene TRBJ2-5. The CDR3 has 14 amino acids. CDR1 is ENHRY, CDR2 SYGVKD, per germline. This chain's CDR3 is CAISESDFAETQYF.

The chain uses TRBV18 and TRBJ1-2; TCRdb's D gene call, TRBD1, goes unchecked for lack of DNA. The CDR3 totals 15 residues. The germline CDR1 and CDR2 sequences are KGHSH and LQKENI. The CDR3 sequence: CASSPEGQGNYGYTF.

The V call is TRBV3-1, the J call TRBJ1-5. The germline V gene has CDR1 LGHDT and CDR2 YNNKEL (reference sequence). The CDR3 is made up of 17 amino acids. The CDR3 sequence is CASSQDSGRGPNQPQHF.

The chain recombines TRBV28 with TRBJ2-3; TCRdb's assignment of TRBD1 cannot be checked, as there is no DNA. Germline V CDR1 and CDR2: MDHEN, SYDVKM. The CDR3 has 15 residues. CDR3 residues: CASSLWDRDTDTQYF.

The gene calls are TRBV7-2 and TRBJ2-3; absent DNA, TCRdb's TRBD1 call cannot be checked. Germline V gives CDR1 SGHTA, CDR2 FQGNSA. The CDR3 spans 13 residues. The CDR3 spells CASSLQGADTQYF.

CDR3: CASSPTGDNYGYTF. The chain combines TRBV18 with TRBJ1-2; the D gene TCRdb calls, TRBD1, cannot be checked with no DNA. The CDR3 has 14 residues. Germline lookup yields CDR1 KGHSH and CDR2 LQKENI.

The chain employs TRBV18 and TRBJ2-4. The CDR3 loop spans 16 amino acids. Germline CDR1 KGHSH, CDR2 LQKENI. CDR3 in amino acids: CASSPLPDLAKNIQYF.

The chain recombines TRBV9 with TRBJ2-2; TCRdb returns TRBD2, unconfirmable since there is no DNA. Germline V lookup: CDR1 SGDLS, CDR2 YYNGEE. The CDR3 is 16 amino acids. The CDR3 sequence: CASSLQAGRGAGELFF. Variable domain in full (rest from reference TRBV9 and TRBJ2-2): DSGVTQTPKHLITATGQRVTLRCSPRSGDLSVYWYQQSLDQGLQFLIQYYNGEERAKGNILERFSAQQFPDLHSELNLSSLELGDSALYFCASSLQAGRGAGELFFGEGSRLTVL.